One sample yielded the 3 T cell receptor beta chains listed below, sequenced in a study of PD-L1 blockade in urothelial cancer. The time point is: pretreatment peripheral blood. Sequencing used immunoSEQ multiplex PCR; TCRdb keeps in-frame clones, though not all of them. The sample records about 87,000 clones, roughly 84% being singletons. The material sequenced was PBMCs, taken around atezolizumab (anti-PD-L1) treatment. The receptors here all came from a man aged 55 to 70 with urothelial cancer.

J is TRBJ2-6 and V is TRBV6-5; D ambiguous. CDR1 is MNHEY, CDR2 SVGAGI, per germline. The CDR3 is 14 residues long. Between the trimmed V and J ends, which lost 6 bases and 4 bases, there was a span of 10 bases. The CDR3 nucleotides are TGTGCCAGCAGCCCCCCCCCGGGGGCCAACGTCCTGACTTTC. Its protein product is CASSPPPGANVLTF.

This chain joins TRBV6-6 and TRBJ2-7; D perhaps matches TRBD1 (5 bases). The CDR3 covers 13 residues. Trimming left V 5 bases short and J 3 bases short, with 11 bases between. CDR1 MNHNY and CDR2 SVGAGI come from the germline V gene (reference sequence). Here the CDR3 DNA reads TGTGCCAGCAGTAACCCAGGGATCTACGAGCAGTACTTC. Residues: CASSNPGIYEQYF.

The chain uses TRBV7-9 and TRBJ1-2, with TRBD1 matching over 10 bases. Germline V CDR1 and CDR2: SEHNR, FQNEAQ (reference sequence). CDR3 size: 14 residues. V shed 1 base, J shed 6 bases, and the junction held 2 bases outside the gene matches. CDR3 coding DNA: TGTGCCAGCAGCTTAGGGACAGGGGGGGATGGCTACACCTTC. It specifies CASSLGTGGDGYTF.